This entry lists 21 T cell receptor beta chains sequenced from one sample in a study of cytomegalovirus exposure and HLA in healthy donors. Primers for the PCR totalled 60 Vbeta and 13 Jbeta. Sequencing used immunoSEQ multiplex PCR; TCRdb keeps in-frame clones, though not all of them. The data show some 150,000 clones, with less than 90% seen just once and about 1.5% held by the top ten. Sequenced: PBMCs. The source of these receptors is a man aged 35 to 55 in good health and CMV-seronegative.

This chain uses TRBV14 with TRBJ2-7; 9 bases map to TRBD1. V shed 0 bases, J shed 3 bases, and the junction held 6 bases outside the gene matches. The CDR3 runs 16 residues. The germline V gene encodes CDR1 SGHDN and CDR2 FVKESK. CDR3 DNA sequence: TGTGCCAGCAGCCAAGATATCGGGACAGGGCACTACGAGCAGTACTTC. This codes for CASSQDIGTGHYEQYF.

The chain carries TRBV4-1 and TRBJ1-1; 7 bases are shared with TRBD1. The CDR3 covers 16 residues. Germline lookup yields CDR1 MGHRA and CDR2 YSYEKL. V dropped 1 base and J dropped 4; count of bases not matched to a gene: 9. The CDR3 DNA sequence: TGCGCCAGCAGCCAAGGGTGGGGGACAGAAGGCACTGAAGCTTTCTTT. This codes for CASSQGWGTEGTEAFF.

The chain recombines TRBV4-3 with TRBJ2-3, with 10 nucleotides matching TRBD2. This CDR3 contains 15 residues. Germline V gene sequence: CDR1 LGHNA, CDR2 YSLEER. V shed 1 base and J 3 bases; nucleotides not matched to a gene: 1. The CDR3, as DNA: TGCGCCAGCAGCCAAGTTAGCGGGAGGACAGATACGCAGTATTTT. It encodes CASSQVSGRTDTQYF.

The CDR3 DNA reads TGTGCCAGCAGCTTAGGAGCGGGAGGGTACACCGGGGAGCTGTTTTTT. Its translation: CASSLGAGGYTGELFF. This chain connects TRBV7-9 to TRBJ2-2; 10 bases fit TRBD2. This CDR3 spans 16 amino acids. With V trimmed by 1 base and J by 3 bases, 2 bases remained unmatched. Germline V gene data show CDR1 as SEHNR and CDR2 as FQNEAQ (reference sequence). The variable domain in full, with the rest retrieved from reference TRBV7-9 and TRBJ2-2, is DTGVSQNPRHKITKRGQNVTFRCDPISEHNRLYWYRQTLGQGPEFLTYFQNEAQLEKSRLLSDRFSAERPKGSFSTLEIQRTEQGDSAMYLCASSLGAGGYTGELFFGEGSRLTVL.

A remark on this clone: Other DNA sequences in this specimen translate into the identical CDR3. This chain connects TRBV27 to TRBJ2-7; D is perhaps TRBD1 (6 bases). V was clipped by 5 bases and J by 3 bases, with 11 bases between them. Germline V gene sequence: CDR1 MNHEY, CDR2 SMNVEV (reference sequence). This CDR3 contains 13 residues. The CDR3 coding sequence is TGTGCCAGCAGTCCGGGACAAGGCTACGAGCAGTACTTC. Translated, it gives CASSPGQGYEQYF.

The rearrangement joins TRBV19 to TRBJ2-1, with TRBD1 identical over 11 bases. The CDR3 extends over 13 amino acids. V was pared by 9 bases and J by 6 bases, with 4 bases of the junction left unmatched. The V gene's germline CDR1 is LNHDA and CDR2 SQIVND (reference sequence). For the CDR3, the DNA is TGTGCCAGCTCCGGGACAGGGGGCAATGAGCAGTTCTTC. Residues: CASSGTGGNEQFF.

This chain joins TRBV5-4 and TRBJ2-7, with TRBD2 identical over 8 bases. The germline gives CDR1 SGHNT, CDR2 YYREEE (reference sequence). The CDR3 consists of 15 residues. The trim removed 2 bases at V and 1 base at J, leaving 5 bases unmatched. The CDR3 region is CASSLPGLDSYEQYF. The CDR3, as DNA: TGTGCCAGCAGCTTACCGGGACTAGATTCCTACGAGCAGTACTTC.

This chain joins TRBV11-2 and TRBJ1-2; D is undetermined. V lost 5 bases to trimming and J lost 8 bases, with 15 bases between them. This CDR3 has 13 amino acids. From germline, CDR1 is SGHAT and CDR2 FQNNGV. The DNA for the CDR3 is TGTGCCAGCAGCCCTATCTTAAAGAAAGGCTACACCTTC. Amino acids: CASSPILKKGYTF.

This sequence joins TRBV7-6 and TRBJ2-1, with 10 bases aligning to TRBD1. J was trimmed by 10 bases and V by 4 bases; bases with no gene match: 13. The CDR3 length is 16 residues. CDR1 SGHVS and CDR2 FNYEAQ come from the germline V gene. CDR3 region: CASSYPGTGDRGEQFF. The CDR3 nucleotides are TGTGCCAGCAGCTATCCCGGGACAGGGGATAGGGGGGAGCAGTTCTTC. Complete variable domain (other parts from reference TRBV7-6 and TRBJ2-1): GAGVSQSPRYKVTKRGQDVALRCDPISGHVSLYWYRQALGQGPEFLTYFNYEAQQDKSGLPNDRFSAERPEGSISTLTIQRTEQRDSAMYRCASSYPGTGDRGEQFFGPGTRLTVL.

The chain has TRBV14 and TRBJ2-7, with D possibly being TRBD1 (5 bases). The CDR3 has 13 amino acids. Per germline, CDR1 SGHDN and CDR2 FVKESK. V was shortened by 5 bases and J by 2 bases, with 10 bases between the two germline ends. DNA of the CDR3: TGTGCCAGCAGCGACGACAGTGCCTACGAGCAGTACTTC. Encoded protein: CASSDDSAYEQYF.

In the case of this clone: A junction boundary mismatches the germline segment, possibly from a read error. The chain carries TRBV7-7 and TRBJ1-1, with a tentative D call TRBD1 (5 bases). Per the germline V gene, CDR1 is SSHAT and CDR2 is FNYEAQ (reference sequence). The CDR3 loop spans 14 amino acids. As DNA, the CDR3 is TGTGCTAGCAGCCAGAGGGGAGGAAACACTGAAGCTTTCTTT. This codes for CASSQRGGNTEAFF.

The chain couples TRBV30 to TRBJ2-2; 14 bases are shared with TRBD2. Looked up from germline, CDR1 is GTSNPN and CDR2 is SVGIG (reference sequence). The J segment lost 6 bases and the V segment lost 3 bases, leaving 12 bases of the junction unmatched. This CDR3 comprises 18 residues. The CDR3 protein is CAWSWDGTSGRGPGELFF. The CDR3 DNA sequence: TGTGCCTGGAGCTGGGACGGGACTAGCGGGAGAGGTCCCGGGGAGCTGTTTTTT.

The CDR3 region is CATSPGQGSNEQYF. The CDR3 nucleotides read TGTGCCACCAGCCCGGGGCAGGGGAGCAACGAGCAGTACTTC. This chain uses TRBV15 with TRBJ2-7; D perhaps matches TRBD1 (6 bases). Germline lookup yields CDR1 LNHNV and CDR2 YYDKDF (reference sequence). This CDR3 has 14 amino acids. Trimming took 5 bases from V and 5 from J, leaving 16 bases between them.

V usage is TRBV29-1 and J usage is TRBJ2-3; maybe TRBD2 (5 bases). Trimming removed 1 base at V and 2 bases at J, with 7 bases between. There are 13 residues in the CDR3. Germline assignment: CDR1 SQVTM and CDR2 ANQGSEA. CDR3 amino acids: CSVEGLTTDTQYF. CDR3 sequence (DNA): TGCAGCGTTGAAGGACTAACCACAGATACGCAGTATTTT.

The rearrangement joins TRBV7-2 to TRBJ2-1, with D possibly TRBD1 on 5 matching bases. The CDR3 is 15 residues long. Trimming took 5 bases from V and 0 from J, leaving 11 bases between them. Germline V gene data show CDR1 as SGHTA and CDR2 as FQGNSA. The CDR3 DNA is TGTGCCAGCAGCAAGACAGCGAACTCCTACAATGAGCAGTTCTTC. Amino acids: CASSKTANSYNEQFF. The variable domain in full, completed from reference TRBV7-2 and TRBJ2-1, reads GAGVSQSPSNKVTEKGKDVELRCDPISGHTALYWYRQSLGQGLEFLIYFQGNSAPDKSGLPSDRFSAERTGGSVSTLTIQRTQQEDSAVYLCASSKTANSYNEQFFGPGTRLTVL.

This clone is a singleton in its sample. The chain carries TRBV7-9 and TRBJ2-1; 14 bases align to TRBD2. This CDR3 is 13 amino acids long. V dropped 9 bases and J dropped 6; count of bases not matched to a gene: 1. The germline CDR1 and CDR2 sequences are SEHNR and FQNEAQ (reference sequence). DNA of the CDR3: TGTGCCAGGGGACTAGCGGGAGCCAATGAGCAGTTCTTC. This sequence encodes CARGLAGANEQFF.

This clone was picked up one time. The chain carries TRBV6-5 and TRBJ2-5; D is ambiguous. In germline, CDR1 is MNHEY, CDR2 SVGAGI. This CDR3 region has 14 residues. V shed 5 bases and J shed 2 bases, with 12 bases lying between them. The CDR3 sequence: CASSPHTTQETQYF. Written as DNA, the CDR3 is TGTGCCAGCAGTCCCCACACAACGCAAGAGACCCAGTACTTC.

The chain joins TRBV5-6 to TRBJ2-2, with TRBD2 matching 13 bases. Per the germline V gene, CDR1 is SGHDT and CDR2 is YYEEEE. V lost 5 bases to trimming and J lost 6 bases; unmatched junction nucleotides: 4. This CDR3 is 15 amino acids long. CDR3 in amino acids: CASSPTSGGAGELFF. The CDR3 coding sequence is TGTGCCAGCAGTCCCACTAGCGGGGGGGCCGGGGAGCTGTTTTTT.

The chain employs TRBV5-8 and TRBJ2-2; D perhaps matches TRBD1 (5 bases). The CDR3 is made up of 14 amino acids. V lost 0 bases to trimming and J lost 5 bases, with 8 bases between them. Germline V gene data show CDR1 as SGHTS and CDR2 as YDEGEE. In DNA, the CDR3 is TGTGCCAGCAGCTTGGGTACAGGAACCGGGGAGCTGTTTTTT. It encodes CASSLGTGTGELFF. The whole variable domain, remainder taken from reference TRBV5-8 and TRBJ2-2, is EAGVTQSPTHLIKTRGQQATLRCSPISGHTSVYWYQQALGLGLQFLLWYDEGEERNRGNFPPRFSGRQFPNYSSELNVNALELEDSALYLCASSLGTGTGELFFGEGSRLTVL.

The chain uses TRBV7-3 and TRBJ2-2; no clear D gene. The V and J ends lost 7 bases and 6 bases respectively, with 9 bases between them. The length of the CDR3 is 12 residues. The V gene's germline CDR1 is SGHTA and CDR2 FQGTGA. In DNA, the CDR3 is TGTGCCAGCACCTCTAGGTCCGGGGAGCTGTTTTTT. It yields the protein CASTSRSGELFF.

The chain is built from TRBV4-1 and TRBJ1-3; 7 bases are a match to TRBD1. The CDR3 runs 17 residues. Per the germline V gene, CDR1 is MGHRA and CDR2 is YSYEKL. V lost 0 bases and J lost 1; bases outside the gene matches: 6. CDR3 in amino acids: CASSQERGRRSGNTIYF. The DNA of the CDR3 is TGCGCCAGCAGCCAAGAGAGGGGGCGGCGATCTGGAAACACCATATATTTT.